A single sample gave rise to the 14 T cell receptor beta chains below, sequenced in a study of shared clonotypes between healthy human individuals. TCRdb's table, derived via immunoSEQ multiplex PCR, lists solely in-frame clones and lacks some. The sample holds about 490,000 clones, 70% to 85% seen once. What was sequenced was PBMCs. These receptors all stem from a middle-aged woman in good health. Some clones in this sample may be carry-over from other donors' samples.

At least ten counts were recorded for this clone. This CDR3 is also generated by other DNA sequences in the sample. The chain has TRBV30 and TRBJ1-1; tentatively, D is TRBD1 (6 bases). Germline lookup yields CDR1 GTSNPN and CDR2 SVGIG (reference sequence). This CDR3 region has 11 residues. V was clipped by 3 bases and J by 11 bases, with 13 bases between them. CDR3 residues: CAWRTGHTAFF. For the CDR3, the DNA is TGTGCCTGGAGGACGGGACACACGGCTTTCTTT.

This chain connects TRBV6-1 to TRBJ2-7; a possible D gene is TRBD2 (6 bases). The CDR3 consists of 12 residues. Trimming shortened V by 5 bases and J by 4 bases, and 9 bases separated the two germline ends. Germline V lookup: CDR1 MNHNS, CDR2 SASEGT. CDR3 DNA: TGTGCCAGCAGTCCAAGCGGGTACGAGCAGTACTTC. This gives the protein CASSPSGYEQYF.

V is TRBV5-4 and J is TRBJ2-1, with a possible D match to TRBD2 (6 bases). CDR3 size: 13 residues. Germline V gene sequence: CDR1 SGHNT, CDR2 YYREEE (reference sequence). V was clipped by 4 bases and J by 6 bases, with 11 bases between them. The CDR3 region has the DNA TGTGCCAGCAGCCTTGGGACTGCCAATGAGCAGTTCTTC. It is translated as CASSLGTANEQFF.

The rearrangement uses TRBV27 and TRBJ2-7; D not resolved. The CDR3 has 14 amino acids. Germline V gives CDR1 MNHEY, CDR2 SMNVEV (reference sequence). Deletions cut 6 bases from V and 2 bases from J, with 14 bases between. Here the CDR3 DNA reads TGTGCCAGCAGCGTCCCTTATCAACCCTACGAGCAGTACTTC. This codes for CASSVPYQPYEQYF.

The chain combines TRBV15 with TRBJ2-7; D is unresolved. Germline V CDR1 and CDR2: LNHNV, YYDKDF (reference sequence). CDR3 size: 14 residues. Trimming cost V 0 bases and J 2 bases, with 8 bases left between them. The CDR3 DNA is TGTGCCACCAGCAGAGATCTCCAGGCCTACGAGCAGTACTTC. Its protein product is CATSRDLQAYEQYF.

This chain uses TRBV19 with TRBJ2-1; 7 nucleotides match TRBD1. This CDR3 is 14 amino acids long. In germline, CDR1 is LNHDA, CDR2 SQIVND (reference sequence). With 3 bases clipped from V and 5 bases from J, the junction kept 4 bases outside the gene matches. The CDR3 here is CASSIRQGHNEQFF. As DNA, the CDR3 is TGTGCCAGTAGTATTCGACAGGGCCACAATGAGCAGTTCTTC.

The table lists this clone with a few counts. The same CDR3 arises from other DNA sequences in this sample as well. The chain uses TRBV29-1 and TRBJ1-1, with D possibly being TRBD1 (6 bases). CDR3 size: 13 residues. Trimming removed 7 bases from V and 1 base from J, with 13 bases in between. From germline, CDR1 is SQVTM and CDR2 ANQGSEA. The CDR3 DNA is TGCAGCGGGGGAGGACAGTCGAACACTGAAGCTTTCTTT. Translation gives CSGGGQSNTEAFF.

This chain links TRBV28 with TRBJ2-1, with 7 bases fitting TRBD2. J lost 10 bases, V lost 5 bases, and 11 bases had no gene match. This CDR3 has 14 amino acids. Germline values: CDR1 MDHEN, CDR2 SYDVKM. CDR3 nucleotides: TGTGCCAGCAGTCCGACCCAGCGGGAAGGGGAGCAGTTCTTC. Amino acid sequence: CASSPTQREGEQFF.

In DNA, the CDR3 is TGTGCCAGTAGCCAACACACCGGGACAGGGGCCGTGAATGAGCAGTTCTTC. It codes for CASSQHTGTGAVNEQFF. This chain connects TRBV19 to TRBJ2-1, with TRBD1 matching over 10 bases. The germline V gene encodes CDR1 LNHDA and CDR2 SQIVND (reference sequence). The CDR3 is 17 amino acids. The ends lost 6 bases at V and 7 bases at J; junction bases unmatched: 15.

The genes are TRBV2 and TRBJ2-7; 8 nucleotides align to TRBD2. There are 13 residues in the CDR3. The germline V gene encodes CDR1 SNHLY and CDR2 FYNNEI. V was clipped by 7 bases and J by 5 bases; unmatched bases: 7. CDR3 sequence: CASIRREANEQYF. DNA of the CDR3: TGTGCCAGCATAAGGCGGGAGGCGAACGAGCAGTACTTC.

In this sample, this clone turned up once. CDR3: CASSRGQPDSPLHF. The CDR3 DNA reads as TGTGCCAGCAGCCGGGGACAGCCAGATTCACCCCTCCACTTT. V and J are TRBV7-9 and TRBJ1-6, with 7 bases aligning to TRBD1. Per the germline V gene, CDR1 is SEHNR and CDR2 is FQNEAQ (reference sequence). CDR3 length equals 14 residues. J was trimmed by 8 bases and V by 5 bases; bases with no gene match: 6.

The V gene is TRBV19, the J gene TRBJ1-2; 10 nucleotides agree with TRBD1. V trimming: 4 bases; J trimming: 4 bases; junction bases outside the gene matches: 6. The CDR3 is 15 amino acids. The V gene's germline CDR1 is LNHDA and CDR2 SQIVND (reference sequence). Here the CDR3 reads CASSNRDRGFYGYTF. CDR3 coding DNA: TGTGCCAGTAGTAACCGGGACAGGGGTTTCTATGGCTACACCTTC.

The J gene is TRBJ2-7, the V gene TRBV5-1; 9 bases are shared with TRBD2. This CDR3 has 16 amino acids. V lost 0 bases to trimming and J lost 2 bases; unmatched junction nucleotides: 6. The germline gives CDR1 SGHRS, CDR2 YFSETQ. The CDR3 DNA is TGCGCCAGCAGCTTGGCTTCTAGCGGGGCGACCTACGAGCAGTACTTC. Encoded protein: CASSLASSGATYEQYF. Looking up the rest from reference TRBV5-1 and TRBJ2-7 gives the full variable domain: KAGVTQTPRYLIKTRGQQVTLSCSPISGHRSVSWYQQTPGQGLQFLFEYFSETQRNKGNFPGRFSGRQFSNSRSEMNVSTLELGDSALYLCASSLASSGATYEQYFGPGTRLTVT.

CDR3 in DNA: TGTGCCAGCAGTTTTGGTAGGGGGAGAGACTATGGCTACACCTTC. It translates to CASSFGRGRDYGYTF. This chain joins TRBV28 and TRBJ1-2; TRBD1 might be the D (6 bases). V lost 3 bases and J lost 3, with 14 bases in between. CDR1 MDHEN and CDR2 SYDVKM come from the germline V gene. This CDR3 spans 15 amino acids.